The entry that follows covers one T cell receptor (beta chain) sequence. J lost 6 bases, V lost 4 bases, and 9 bases had no gene match. Germline lookup yields CDR1 SGHNT and CDR2 YYREEE (reference sequence). This CDR3 spans 16 amino acids. These data belong to a study of blood T cell repertoires in COVID-19. Data came from immunoSEQ multiplex PCR; TCRdb stores just in-frame clones and leaves some out. The sample includes 260,000 or so clones, roughly 79% of them seen just once. The source material was peripheral blood. The chain combines TRBV5-4 with TRBJ1-6; 8 nucleotides align to TRBD1. This sequence originates from a woman aged 80 or older with COVID-19, enrolled during active disease. The CDR3 loop reads CASSQDRGRGNSPLHF. The CDR3 coding sequence is TGTGCCAGCAGCCAAGACAGGGGTCGAGGTAATTCACCCCTCCACTTT.